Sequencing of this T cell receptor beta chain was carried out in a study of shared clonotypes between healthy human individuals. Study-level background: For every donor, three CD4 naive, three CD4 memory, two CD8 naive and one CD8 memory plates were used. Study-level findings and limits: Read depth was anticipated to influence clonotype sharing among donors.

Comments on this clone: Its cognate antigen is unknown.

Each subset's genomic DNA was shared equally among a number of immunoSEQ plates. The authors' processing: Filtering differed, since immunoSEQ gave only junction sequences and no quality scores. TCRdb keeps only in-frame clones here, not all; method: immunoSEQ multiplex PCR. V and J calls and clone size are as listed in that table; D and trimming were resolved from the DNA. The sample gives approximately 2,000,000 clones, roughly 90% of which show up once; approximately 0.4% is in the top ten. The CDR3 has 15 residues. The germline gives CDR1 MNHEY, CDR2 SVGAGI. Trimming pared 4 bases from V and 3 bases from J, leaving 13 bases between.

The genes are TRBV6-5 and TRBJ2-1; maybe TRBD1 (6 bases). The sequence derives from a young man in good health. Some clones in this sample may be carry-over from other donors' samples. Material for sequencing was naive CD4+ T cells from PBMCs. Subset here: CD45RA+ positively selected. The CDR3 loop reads CASSSGQLDYNEQFF. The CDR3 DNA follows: TGTGCCAGCAGTTCTGGACAGCTGGACTACAATGAGCAGTTCTTC.